The T cell receptor beta chain under discussion was sequenced for a study of T cell responses to AZD1222 COVID-19 vaccine. General study findings and limits: Mapped onto spike, vaccine-associated CD4 TCRs spanned it and were dominant at 160-218 and 743-854.

CDR3 size: 13 residues. The J segment lost 2 bases and the V segment lost 6 bases, leaving 3 bases of the junction unmatched. Looked up from germline, CDR1 is MNHEY and CDR2 is SVGAGI. About this clone: The target antigen is unknown.

Using immunoSEQ multiplex PCR, the repertoire was profiled, and TCRdb retains in-frame clones only, with some absent. The table records fewer than 90,000 clones, around 90% of them present only once. The sequenced sample was peripheral blood, obtained on day 0 of AZD1222 vaccination. The gene calls are TRBV6-5 and TRBJ2-5; 7 nucleotides align to TRBD2. The receptor comes from an adult in good health. CDR3 sequence: CASRISGQETQYF. For the CDR3, the DNA is TGTGCCAGCAGGATTAGCGGGCAAGAGACCCAGTACTTC.